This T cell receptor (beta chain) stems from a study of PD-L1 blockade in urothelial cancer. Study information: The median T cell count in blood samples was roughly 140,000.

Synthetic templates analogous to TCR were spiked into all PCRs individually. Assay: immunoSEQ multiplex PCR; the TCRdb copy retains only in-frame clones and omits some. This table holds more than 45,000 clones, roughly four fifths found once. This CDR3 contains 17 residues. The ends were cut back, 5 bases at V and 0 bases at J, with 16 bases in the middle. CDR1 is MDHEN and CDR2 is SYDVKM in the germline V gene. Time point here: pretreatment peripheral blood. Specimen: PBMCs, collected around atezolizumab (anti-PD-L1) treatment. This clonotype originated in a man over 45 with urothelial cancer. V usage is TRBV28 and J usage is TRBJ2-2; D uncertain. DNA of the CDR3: TGTGCCAGCAGTCCACCCCGGTGGGCTACGAACACCGGGGAGCTGTTTTTT. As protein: CASSPPRWATNTGELFF.